Following are 20 T cell receptor beta chains from one sample sequenced in a study of cytomegalovirus exposure and HLA in healthy donors. Assay used: immunoSEQ multiplex PCR; TCRdb lists only in-frame clones, some missing. Counted here are about 150,000 clones, around 83% occurring once; the ten biggest clones make up about 2.2%. Sequencing was done on a sample of PBMCs. Receptors originate from a human donor in good health.

The chain couples TRBV19 to TRBJ1-2, with TRBD1 as a possible D gene (6 bases). Germline V CDR1 and CDR2: LNHDA, SQIVND (reference sequence). CDR3 length equals 16 residues. V lost 5 bases and J 2 bases, leaving 18 bases between the germline ends. The CDR3 DNA reads as TGTGCCAGTAGTGTCCAGGGGAGTGTGGGAAACTATGGCTACACCTTC. Translating gives CASSVQGSVGNYGYTF.

This clone was counted between two and nine times. The chain joins TRBV19 to TRBJ1-2; 9 bases are shared with TRBD1. In germline, CDR1 is LNHDA, CDR2 SQIVND (reference sequence). The CDR3 is 11 amino acids. Trimming removed 9 bases from V and 7 bases from J; junction bases left unmatched: 3. CDR3 bases: TGTGCCAGCCGGACAGGGGCTGGCTACACCTTC. Residues: CASRTGAGYTF.

The chain has TRBV30 and TRBJ1-1; 9 bases fit TRBD1. The CDR3 totals 12 residues. Per germline, CDR1 GTSNPN and CDR2 SVGIG (reference sequence). The CDR3 here is CARDRAAQGAFF. The CDR3 nucleotides read TGTGCACGGGACAGGGCTGCGCAGGGAGCTTTCTTT.

This clone was detected only once. The chain couples TRBV4-1 to TRBJ2-7; 7 bases agree with TRBD2. This CDR3 comprises 14 residues. V was clipped by 2 bases and J by 3 bases; unmatched bases: 4. Germline CDR1 is MGHRA and CDR2 is YSYEKL. CDR3 nucleotide sequence: TGCGCCAGCAGCCAAATTTGGGAGGGCTACGAGCAGTACTTC. Protein: CASSQIWEGYEQYF.

V usage is TRBV29-1 and J usage is TRBJ1-2, with TRBD1 matching 10 bases. This CDR3 has 13 residues. V dropped 5 bases and J dropped 6; count of bases not matched to a gene: 6. In germline, CDR1 is SQVTM, CDR2 ANQGSEA. In DNA, the CDR3 is TGCAGCGTTACCGGGACAGGGGTCCATGGCTACACCTTC. This encodes CSVTGTGVHGYTF.

Here the CDR3 reads CASSSWGDSGANVLTF. The CDR3 region has the DNA TGTGCCAGCAGCTCCTGGGGGGATTCTGGGGCCAACGTCCTGACTTTC. The V call is TRBV9, the J call TRBJ2-6; TRBD2 is a possible D gene (6 bases). CDR3 length: 16 amino acids. Trimming cost V 4 bases and J 1 base, with 12 bases left between them. The V gene's germline CDR1 is SGDLS and CDR2 YYNGEE. Supplemented by reference TRBV9 and TRBJ2-6, the full variable domain reads DSGVTQTPKHLITATGQRVTLRCSPRSGDLSVYWYQQSLDQGLQFLIQYYNGEERAKGNILERFSAQQFPDLHSELNLSSLELGDSALYFCASSSWGDSGANVLTFGAGSRLTVL.

The V and J genes are TRBV28 and TRBJ1-2; tentatively, D is TRBD1 (5 bases). Trimming removed 4 bases from V and 6 bases from J, with 15 bases in between. The CDR3 length is 14 residues. Germline V gene data show CDR1 as MDHEN and CDR2 as SYDVKM. The DNA for the CDR3 is TGTGCCAGCAGTTCCTCAGGGATAGGACATGGCTACACCTTC. Residues: CASSSSGIGHGYTF.

The genes are TRBV18 and TRBJ1-4, with D unresolved. Trimming cost V 5 bases and J 5 bases, with 12 bases left between them. CDR1 is KGHSH and CDR2 is LQKENI in the germline V gene. This CDR3 is built from 14 residues. CDR3 in DNA: TGTGCCAGCTCATCCCCGGGAACCAATGAAAAACTGTTTTTT. Its translation is CASSSPGTNEKLFF.

This clone was picked up a small number of times. This rearrangement joins TRBV28 to TRBJ2-7; D might be TRBD2 (6 bases). Germline CDR1 and CDR2: MDHEN and SYDVKM. The CDR3 has 13 amino acids. Trimming shortened V by 2 bases and J by 7 bases, and 12 bases separated the two germline ends. The CDR3 protein is CASSLDSGWEQYF. CDR3 in DNA: TGTGCCAGCAGTTTAGACAGCGGGTGGGAGCAGTACTTC.

The genes are TRBV5-1 and TRBJ2-1; D may be TRBD2 (6 bases). CDR1 is SGHRS and CDR2 is YFSETQ in the germline V gene. The CDR3 contains 15 residues. V gave up 0 bases and J gave up 0 bases, with 7 bases separating them. The CDR3 loop is CASSLAGDSYNEQFF. CDR3 DNA sequence: TGCGCCAGCAGCTTGGCGGGGGACTCCTACAATGAGCAGTTCTTC.

The V gene is TRBV4-1, the J gene TRBJ2-5; no clear D gene. The CDR3 covers 13 residues. V lost 5 bases, J lost 3 bases, and 10 bases lay in between. Germline V gene lookup returns CDR1 MGHRA and CDR2 YSYEKL. The CDR3 protein is CASSDFGKETQYF. In DNA form, the CDR3 reads TGCGCCAGCAGCGACTTTGGCAAAGAGACCCAGTACTTC.

The chain has TRBV28 and TRBJ1-3; TRBD1 might be the D (5 bases). CDR1 and CDR2 (germline): MDHEN, SYDVKM. The CDR3 is 15 amino acids. Between the trimmed V and J ends, which lost 4 bases and 0 bases, there was a span of 10 bases. The CDR3 DNA reads TGTGCCAGCAGTTCCGCAGGGCCCTCTGGAAACACCATATATTTT. This codes for CASSSAGPSGNTIYF.

The table lists this clone with a few counts. This chain joins TRBV5-6 and TRBJ2-3; the match to TRBD2 covers 9 bases. The CDR3 contains 14 residues. CDR1 SGHDT and CDR2 YYEEEE come from the germline V gene. Unmatched junction bases numbered 6, after V lost 4 bases and J lost 6 bases. This CDR3 reads CASSMGLATDTQYF. The CDR3 DNA sequence: TGTGCCAGCAGCATGGGACTAGCAACGGATACGCAGTATTTT.

The chain uses TRBV6-1 and TRBJ1-5; D not resolved. CDR1 and CDR2 (germline): MNHNS, SASEGT. Trimming took 0 bases from V and 2 from J, leaving 11 bases between them. The CDR3 covers 16 residues. CDR3 bases: TGTGCCAGCAGTGAAGCGGCGGGTTTCGGCAATCAGCCCCAGCATTTT. Protein product: CASSEAAGFGNQPQHF.

In DNA, the CDR3 is TGTGCCAGCAGTCCTACAGGGGGAGAGTACGAGCAGTACTTC. It yields the protein CASSPTGGEYEQYF. The V gene is TRBV28, the J gene TRBJ2-7; TRBD1 matches at 8 bases. Germline values: CDR1 MDHEN, CDR2 SYDVKM. The V segment lost 5 bases and the J segment 4 bases; nucleotides outside the gene matches: 7. This CDR3 has 14 residues.

This chain joins TRBV7-9 and TRBJ1-5; TRBD1 matches at 8 bases. The length of the CDR3 is 16 residues. Trimming removed 5 bases from V and 4 bases from J; junction bases left unmatched: 10. CDR1 is SEHNR and CDR2 is FQNEAQ in the germline V gene (reference sequence). The CDR3 loop reads CASSKTGTGGNQPQHF. The CDR3 DNA reads TGTGCCAGCAGCAAAACGGGGACAGGAGGTAATCAGCCCCAGCATTTT.

The gene calls are TRBV2 and TRBJ1-5; 9 nucleotides match TRBD1. Germline values: CDR1 SNHLY, CDR2 FYNNEI. There are 14 residues in the CDR3. J lost 4 bases, V lost 7 bases, and 5 bases had no gene match. CDR3 sequence (DNA): TGTGCCAGCATTGGGACAGGGAAGAATCAGCCCCAGCATTTT. Translated: CASIGTGKNQPQHF.

CDR3 loop: CASSPLAGLNEQFF. CDR3 in DNA: TGTGCCAGTAGTCCCCTTGCAGGGTTGAATGAGCAGTTCTTC. The chain joins TRBV19 to TRBJ2-1; a possible D gene is TRBD1 (5 bases). The ends were cut back, 5 bases at V and 7 bases at J, with 15 bases in the middle. The V gene's germline CDR1 is LNHDA and CDR2 SQIVND (reference sequence). The CDR3 extends over 14 amino acids.

The rearrangement uses TRBV2 and TRBJ2-4; TRBD2 matches at 13 bases. This CDR3 has 15 residues. The germline CDR1 and CDR2 sequences are SNHLY and FYNNEI. V gave up 6 bases and J gave up 4 bases; unmatched junction bases: 3. This chain's CDR3 is CASRRLAGGKNIQYF. Written as DNA, the CDR3 is TGTGCCAGCAGGAGACTAGCGGGAGGTAAAAACATTCAGTACTTC.

The chain employs TRBV28 and TRBJ1-3, with 10 positions matching TRBD1. Unmatched junction bases numbered 8, after V lost 6 bases and J lost 0 bases. This CDR3 is built from 17 residues. Looked up from germline, CDR1 is MDHEN and CDR2 is SYDVKM. The CDR3 here is CASSYLTGGISGNTIYF. CDR3 in DNA: TGTGCCAGCAGCTATTTGACAGGGGGCATCTCTGGAAACACCATATATTTT. Complete variable domain (other parts from reference TRBV28 and TRBJ1-3): DVKVTQSSRYLVKRTGEKVFLECVQDMDHENMFWYRQDPGLGLRLIYFSYDVKMKEKGDIPEGYSVSREKKERFSLILESASTNQTSMYLCASSYLTGGISGNTIYFGEGSWLTVV.